Following are 5 T cell receptor beta chains from one sample sequenced in a study of prognosis after radiotherapy for stage I lung cancer. From genomic DNA, two-round multiplex PCR was used to amplify TCR beta CDR3. During first-round PCR, primers specific to each TRBV and TRBJ gene were used. MiXCR, applied by TCRdb to the multiplex PCR reads, yields one record per CDR3 protein. Here the sample spans about 18,000 distinct CDR3 sequences, roughly 45% being singletons. The source was PBMCs, collected before or after stereotactic body radiation therapy (not recorded which). Source of these receptors: a donor aged 50 or older with non-small cell lung cancer.

V usage is TRBV7-9 and J usage is TRBJ2-2; D is unresolved. With 1 base removed from V and 5 bases from J, the gap between germline ends came to 11 bases. Germline CDR1 SEHNR, CDR2 FQNEAQ (reference sequence). This CDR3 contains 15 residues. CDR3 amino acids: CASSLVVLNTGELFF. CDR3 DNA: TGTGCCAGCAGCTTAGTAGTATTGAATACCGGGGAGCTGTTTTTT.

Many counts were recorded for this clonotype. The chain is built from TRBV19 and TRBJ2-1; 7 bases are shared with TRBD2. Germline V CDR1 and CDR2: LNHDA, SQIVND (reference sequence). Trimming at V came to 1 base and at J to 10 bases, leaving 4 bases not matched to a gene. The CDR3 extends over 13 amino acids. CDR3 sequence reads: CASSIAGTTEQFF. CDR3 sequence (DNA): TGTGCCAGTAGTATAGCGGGGACTACAGAGCAGTTCTTC.

This chain uses TRBV12-3 or TRBV12-4 with TRBJ1-2; tentatively, D is TRBD1 (5 bases). V was trimmed by 7 bases and J by 8 bases, leaving 17 bases between them. The CDR3 contains 13 residues. CDR3 loop: CASILEGSGGYTF. The CDR3, as DNA: TGTGCCAGCATCCTTGAGGGGTCCGGCGGCTACACCTTC.

This clonotype was observed once. Because the CDR3 is missing its conserved closing phenylalanine or tryptophan, this is likely a read error. This chain joins TRBV24-1 and TRBJ1-2; maybe TRBD1 (6 bases). Germline lookup yields CDR1 KGHDR and CDR2 SFDVKD. V shed 3 bases and J shed 11 bases, with 15 bases lying between them. The CDR3 consists of 13 residues. The CDR3 nucleotides read TGTGCCACCAGTGATCCCCGGACAGCTGGATACACCTTA. As protein: CATSDPRTAGYTL.

This clonotype appeared once. The junction does not match germline at one end; this may be a read error. V and J are TRBV6-1 and TRBJ2-6; 7 nucleotides align to TRBD1. This CDR3 region has 15 residues. CDR1 MNHNS and CDR2 SASEGT come from the germline V gene. The CDR3 sequence: CASSMTGSGANVLTF. The DNA of the CDR3 is TGTGCCAGCAGCATGACAGGGTCCGGGGCCAACGTCCTTACTTTC.